This T cell receptor beta chain is from a study of cytomegalovirus exposure and HLA in healthy donors. For this clone: The antigen is not known.

The PCR made use of 60 Vbeta and 13 Jbeta primers. Measured with immunoSEQ multiplex PCR; TCRdb has only the in-frame clones, and not every one. The sample's table shows around 97,000 clones. Study outcomes and limitations: Accounts indicate the classifier identified cytomegalovirus status with strong specificity and sensitivity. There were reportedly fewer N-insertions in an Asian-associated ancestry cluster than the roughly 700-donor mean, in a later analysis. Further analysis was carried out later, and it showed several of the most significant clusters appearing linked to common viral pathogens.

The CDR3 is 13 residues long. The germline CDR1 and CDR2 sequences are LNHDA and SQIVND (reference sequence). V was cut by 6 bases and J by 4 bases, with 10 bases left in between. The sequenced sample consisted of PBMCs. The clonotype comes from a man between 35 and 55 years old in good health and CMV-seronegative. The chain links TRBV19 to TRBJ1-5; a weak D match, TRBD1 (6 bases). The CDR3 loop is CASSRTVNQPQHF. CDR3 DNA: TGTGCCAGTAGCCGGACAGTAAATCAGCCCCAGCATTTT.